This T cell receptor beta chain was sequenced during a study of blood T cells in healthy people across ages. Broader study findings: Long-lived donors carried more naive CD4+ cells and greater diversity than aged donors. Donor CMV status, an unknown factor, possibly confounded changes in expanded clonotypes.

This clonotype was counted a few times. Its matching antigen is unknown. Alongside a J-beta primer mix, a sample-barcoded 5' primer served in a second PCR lasting roughly 6 to 11 cycles. Each TCR beta cDNA got a 12-nucleotide random molecular identifier. TCRdb reanalysed the 5' RACE reads using MiXCR and keeps one entry per CDR3 protein. The table includes hundreds of thousands of distinct CDR3 sequences, about 28% detected once. From germline, CDR1 is SGHRS and CDR2 YFSETQ. J gave up 9 bases and V 0 bases, and 7 bases lay outside the gene matches. This CDR3 is 15 amino acids long. This receptor was obtained from an elderly woman in good health. Source material: blood. The genes are TRBV5-1 and TRBJ1-5, with 9 bases that match TRBD1. This CDR3 is CASSLETGGRSPQHF. In DNA form, the CDR3 reads TGCGCCAGCAGCTTGGAGACAGGGGGAAGATCGCCCCAGCATTTT.